A selection of T cell receptor beta chains follows, all from one sample in a study of human T cells and chemical hapten exposure. TCRdb recomputed calls from the RACE reads with MiXCR, one row per CDR3 protein. Among about 85,000 distinct CDR3 sequences listed, roughly 11% were seen once. The source was whole blood, collected in connection with sensitization to the hapten diphenylcyclopropenone (DPC). Every receptor here comes from a man aged 18 to 30 with alopecia areata. Some clones in this sample may be carry-over from other donors' samples. CDR3s include the opening cysteine and the closing phenylalanine or tryptophan. D genes are given only for firm matches.

j_gene | v_gene | d_gene | CDR3aa
TRBJ2-2 | TRBV20-1 | - | CSARLPGGDGELFF
TRBJ2-5 | TRBV4-3 | TRBD1 | CASSLTGGEETQYF
TRBJ1-5 | TRBV20-1 | TRBD1 | CSARTGGYQPQHF
TRBJ2-7 | TRBV7-9 | - | CASSVTGAYEQYF
TRBJ2-3 | TRBV4-3 | TRBD2 | CASSQVAGGLPDTQYF
TRBJ2-2 | TRBV19 | TRBD2 | CASSISLAAKNTGELFF
TRBJ2-5 | TRBV28 | - | CASSLDRGSQYF
TRBJ2-7 | TRBV3-1 | TRBD1 | CASSPGTGTIYEQYF
TRBJ1-4 | TRBV3-1 | - | CASSPTRQTSNEKLFF
TRBJ2-1 | TRBV6-2/TRBV6-3 | TRBD2 | CASSFERLAGWNEQFF
TRBJ2-3 | TRBV7-2 | - | CASSFSGTRGTDTQYF
TRBJ2-1 | TRBV6-2/TRBV6-3 | - | CASRQGGDEQFF
TRBJ2-2 | TRBV7-9 | - | CASSSRQVMNTGELFF
TRBJ1-1 | TRBV7-2 | - | CASSSQGPRNTEAFF
TRBJ2-1 | TRBV27 | - | CASRGTNEQFF
TRBJ2-3 | TRBV28 | TRBD2 | CASGLAGTDTQYF
TRBJ1-1 | TRBV29-1 | - | CSVEPGNTEAFF
TRBJ1-5 | TRBV7-2 | - | CASSFRGDQPQHF
TRBJ2-5 | TRBV11-2 | - | CASSTLTEETQYF
TRBJ1-4 | TRBV20-1 | - | CSARAHGTTDEKLFF
TRBJ2-2 | TRBV5-1 | - | CASSLSRTGELFF
TRBJ2-1 | TRBV4-3 | TRBD2 | CASSQGLAGASSYNEQFF
TRBJ1-2 | TRBV29-1 | - | CSVEHSNYGYTF
TRBJ1-1 | TRBV12-3/TRBV12-4 | - | CASSLGGGATEAFF
TRBJ2-5 | TRBV11-2 | - | CASSLVAGMTTQYF
TRBJ1-3 | TRBV5-6 | - | CASSLLGYRGNTIYF
TRBJ1-5 | TRBV7-6 | - | CASSLGAKGNQPQHF
TRBJ1-1 | TRBV29-1 | - | CSVEVRQVNTEAFF
TRBJ2-5 | TRBV20-1 | TRBD2 | CSARGLAGAQETQYF
TRBJ2-5 | TRBV12-3/TRBV12-4 | - | CASSSIAEQETQYF
TRBJ2-7 | TRBV27 | - | CASSLRTVDLYEQYF
TRBJ1-2 | TRBV6-2/TRBV6-3 | TRBD1 | CASGRGRPYGYTF
TRBJ2-6 | TRBV7-9 | - | CASSLLVVYAVSGANVLTF
TRBJ2-5 | TRBV20-1 | - | CSATPNVQETQYF
TRBJ2-1 | TRBV6-4 | TRBD2 | CASSPGGGFYNEQFF
TRBJ2-2 | TRBV7-3 | TRBD1 | CASSHGQGSNTGELFF
TRBJ2-1 | TRBV5-1 | - | CASSLASGVREQFF
TRBJ2-5 | TRBV10-1 | - | CASSESGVEETQYF
TRBJ2-1 | TRBV29-1 | - | CSVEENRAGEQFF
TRBJ2-7 | TRBV7-8 | - | CASSLRQGGEQYF
TRBJ1-2 | TRBV6-1 | - | CASSERQGNYGYTF
TRBJ1-4 | TRBV9 | - | CASSPDWGREKLFF
TRBJ1-2 | TRBV3-1 | TRBD1 | CASSNGQGVYGYTF
TRBJ2-5 | TRBV5-4 | TRBD1 | CASSLGSGGGETQYF
TRBJ1-4 | TRBV4-2 | - | CASSQVARGNGGEKLFF
TRBJ2-2 | TRBV20-1 | - | CSASPSVGARTGELFF
TRBJ2-5 | TRBV7-2 | TRBD1 | CASSRGQGARETQYF
TRBJ2-2 | TRBV6-2/TRBV6-3 | - | CASSRGGRELFF
TRBJ1-1 | TRBV7-3 | - | CASSLTRQRTNTEAFF
TRBJ2-2 | TRBV6-2/TRBV6-3 | - | CASSRLYTGELFF
TRBJ1-3 | TRBV4-3 | - | CASSQDHSGNTIYF
TRBJ2-3 | TRBV11-2 | - | CASRSVKTDTQYF
TRBJ1-1 | TRBV2 | - | CASSDRPLGAFF
TRBJ2-7 | TRBV9 | TRBD1 | CASSHRGDSYEQYF
TRBJ2-5 | TRBV12-3/TRBV12-4 | - | CASRQGYLSFQETQYF
TRBJ1-4 | TRBV5-1 | - | CASAVGQGNEKLFF
TRBJ1-2 | TRBV7-2 | - | CASSLARGGPIYGYTF
TRBJ2-5 | TRBV6-5 | - | CASSYLGQSQETQYF
TRBJ1-1 | TRBV4-2 | - | CASSQDGRETTFF